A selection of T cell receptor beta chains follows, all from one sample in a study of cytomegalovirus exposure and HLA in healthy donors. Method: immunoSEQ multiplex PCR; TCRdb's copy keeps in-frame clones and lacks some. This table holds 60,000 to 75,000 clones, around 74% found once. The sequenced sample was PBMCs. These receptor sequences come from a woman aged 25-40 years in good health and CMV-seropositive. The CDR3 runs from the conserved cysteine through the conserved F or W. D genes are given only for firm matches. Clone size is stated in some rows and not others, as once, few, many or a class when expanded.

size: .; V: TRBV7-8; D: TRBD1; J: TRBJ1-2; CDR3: CASSLEDRPYGYTF; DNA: TGTGCCAGCAGCTTAGAGGACAGGCCCTATGGCTACACCTTC
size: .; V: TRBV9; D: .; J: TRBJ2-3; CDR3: CASSGSRRGTDTQYF; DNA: TGTGCCAGCAGCGGCTCCAGGAGGGGCACAGATACGCAGTATTTT
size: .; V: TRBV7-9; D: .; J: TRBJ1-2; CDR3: CASSETVNYGYTF; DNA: TGTGCCAGCAGCGAGACTGTTAACTATGGCTACACCTTC
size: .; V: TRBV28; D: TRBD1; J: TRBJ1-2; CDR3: CASSLFGTGRNGYTF; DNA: TGTGCCAGCAGTTTATTCGGGACAGGGAGGAATGGCTACACCTTC
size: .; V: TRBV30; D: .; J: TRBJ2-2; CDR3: CAWRTRGGELFF; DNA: TGTGCCTGGAGGACGCGAGGTGGGGAGCTGTTTTTT
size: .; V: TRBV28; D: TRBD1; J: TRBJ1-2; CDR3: CASRSQNRGRGYGYTF; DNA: TGTGCCAGCAGATCACAAAACAGGGGTCGGGGCTATGGCTACACCTTC
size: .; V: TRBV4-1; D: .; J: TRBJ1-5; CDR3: CASSQVGGFNQPQHF; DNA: TGCGCCAGCAGCCAAGTCGGAGGGTTCAATCAGCCCCAGCATTTT
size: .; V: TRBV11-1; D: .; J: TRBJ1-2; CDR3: CASSLVTGDGYTF; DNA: TGTGCCAGCAGCTTGGTAACGGGAGATGGCTACACCTTC
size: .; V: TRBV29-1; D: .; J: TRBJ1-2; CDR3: CSVETGPNYGYTF; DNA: TGCAGCGTTGAAACAGGGCCCAACTATGGCTACACCTTC
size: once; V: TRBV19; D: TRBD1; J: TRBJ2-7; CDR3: CATRDRGPYEQYF; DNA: TGTGCCACCCGGGACAGGGGGCCCTACGAGCAGTACTTC
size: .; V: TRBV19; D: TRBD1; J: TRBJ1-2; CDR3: CASSIGQGDYGYTF; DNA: TGTGCCAGTAGTATCGGACAGGGTGACTATGGCTACACCTTC
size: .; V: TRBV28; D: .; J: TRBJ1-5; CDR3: CASSLYRVGGNQPQHF; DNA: TGTGCCAGCAGTTTATACAGGGTTGGGGGCAATCAGCCCCAGCATTTT
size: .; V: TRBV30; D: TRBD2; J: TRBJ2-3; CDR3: CAWSGGGLAGNF; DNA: TGTGCCTGGAGTGGAGGTGGACTAGCGGGGAATTTT
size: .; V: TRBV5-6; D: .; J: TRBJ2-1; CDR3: CASSFGRYNEQFF; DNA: TGTGCCAGCAGCTTTGGCCGATACAATGAGCAGTTCTTC
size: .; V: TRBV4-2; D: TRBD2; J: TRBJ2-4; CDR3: CASSQLAGANIQYF; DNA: TGTGCCAGCAGCCAACTAGCGGGGGCGAACATTCAGTACTTC
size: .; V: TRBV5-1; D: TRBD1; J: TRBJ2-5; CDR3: CASSSNTGGAETQYF; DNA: TGCGCCAGCAGCTCGAACACAGGGGGCGCGGAGACCCAGTACTTC
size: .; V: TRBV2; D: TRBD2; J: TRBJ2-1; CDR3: CASSRTSGRLNEQFF; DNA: TGTGCCAGCTCCAGGACTAGCGGGAGGTTGAATGAGCAGTTCTTC
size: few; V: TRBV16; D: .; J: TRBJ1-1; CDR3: CASSQSVTPIRTEAFF; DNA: TGTGCCAGCAGCCAATCTGTGACTCCCATCCGCACTGAAGCTTTCTTT
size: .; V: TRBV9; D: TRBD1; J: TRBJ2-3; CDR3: CASSVGDRDTQYF; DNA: TGTGCCAGCAGCGTAGGGGACAGGGATACGCAGTATTTT
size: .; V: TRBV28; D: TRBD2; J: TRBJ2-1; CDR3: CASSSSIAGGSGNEQFF; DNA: TGTGCCAGCAGTTCGTCAATAGCGGGAGGCTCTGGCAATGAGCAGTTCTTC
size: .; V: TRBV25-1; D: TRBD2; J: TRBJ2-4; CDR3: CASSPREGQGNIQYF; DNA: TGTGCCAGCAGTCCGCGGGAGGGCCAGGGAAACATTCAGTACTTC
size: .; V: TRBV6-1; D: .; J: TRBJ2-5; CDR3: CASSEVGRQETQYF; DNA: TGTGCCAGCAGTGAAGTGGGCCGCCAAGAGACCCAGTACTTC
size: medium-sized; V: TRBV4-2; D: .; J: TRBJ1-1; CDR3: CASSQDGGEAFF; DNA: TGTGCCAGCAGCCAAGATGGAGGTGAAGCTTTCTTT
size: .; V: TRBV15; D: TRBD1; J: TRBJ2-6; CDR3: CATTQGAEGANVLTF; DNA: TGTGCCACCACCCAGGGGGCGGAGGGGGCCAACGTCCTGACTTTC
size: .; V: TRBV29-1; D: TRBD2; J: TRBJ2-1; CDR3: CSVEVRSGRANSYNEQFF; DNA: TGCAGCGTTGAAGTAAGGAGCGGGAGGGCGAACTCCTACAATGAGCAGTTCTTC
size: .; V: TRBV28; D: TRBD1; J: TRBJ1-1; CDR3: CASSLGQGAAFF; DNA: TGTGCCAGCAGTCTGGGACAGGGAGCGGCTTTCTTT